This entry lists 13 T cell receptor beta chains sequenced from one sample in a study of T cells in Graves' hyperthyroidism and ophthalmopathy. Amplified regions were TCR beta CDR3 sequences from RNA transcripts. The TCR CDR3 was amplified in a first-round RT-PCR using the HTBI primer set. TCRdb redid the calling of the multiplex PCR reads with MiXCR, one entry per CDR3 protein. The profile shows 93,000 or so distinct CDR3 sequences, less than 55% of them singletons. Input material: blood. The receptors here all came from a middle-aged man with Graves' hyperthyroidism.

This clonotype showed up many times. The rearrangement uses TRBV10-3 and TRBJ1-1; TRBD1 is a possible D gene (5 bases). The germline CDR1 and CDR2 sequences are ENHRY and SYGVKD. The CDR3 length is 13 residues. V gave up 5 bases and J gave up 4 bases, with 11 bases separating them. The CDR3 DNA reads as TGTGCCATCAGTACACAGGAATTCACTGAAGCTTTCTTT. Translated, it gives CAISTQEFTEAFF.

Note on this clonotype: This CDR3 fails to terminate in the conserved phenylalanine or tryptophan, so it likely reflects a read error. CDR3 amino acids: CATQFMEGVKNMQYC. The CDR3 bases are TGTGCCACCCAGTTTATGGAGGGTGTCAAAAACATGCAGTACTGC. The chain is built from TRBV28 and TRBJ2-4, with a possible D match to TRBD2 (6 bases). Germline V gene sequence: CDR1 MDHEN, CDR2 SYDVKM. The length of the CDR3 is 15 residues.

V is TRBV20-1 and J is TRBJ2-5; perhaps TRBD1 as D (6 bases). V lost 3 bases, J lost 5 bases, and 10 bases lay in between. There are 12 residues in the CDR3. Germline assignment: CDR1 DFQATT and CDR2 SNEGSKA (reference sequence). In nucleotides, the CDR3 is TGCAGTGCTAGGGGGGCCTGGGAGACCCAGTACTTC. Amino acid sequence: CSARGAWETQYF.

At least ten counts were recorded for this clonotype. This sequence joins TRBV24-1 and TRBJ1-5; no clear D. Germline V gene sequence: CDR1 KGHDR, CDR2 SFDVKD. The CDR3 sequence is 15 residues long. Trimming left V 5 bases short and J 0 bases short, with 10 bases between. CDR3 loop: CATSGERNSNQPQHF. CDR3 DNA sequence: TGTGCCACCAGTGGGGAGAGGAATAGCAATCAGCCCCAGCATTTT.

V usage is TRBV30 and J usage is TRBJ1-1, with no clear D. Trimming removed 0 bases from V and 9 bases from J, with 11 bases in between. The CDR3 covers 12 residues. CDR1 is GTSNPN, CDR2 SVGIG, per germline (reference sequence). The CDR3 DNA reads as TGTGCCTGGAGTGTGGTACTGACTAAAGCTTTCTTT. This translates into CAWSVVLTKAFF.

This clonotype was counted ten times or more. The chain recombines TRBV20-1 with TRBJ1-2; D is unresolved. The CDR3 is 14 residues long. V shed 6 bases and J shed 3 bases, with 17 bases lying between them. CDR1 and CDR2 (germline): DFQATT, SNEGSKA (reference sequence). In DNA, the CDR3 is TGCAGTGCCCAGCCCCTCCGGAGGGACTATGGCTACACCTTC. It specifies CSAQPLRRDYGYTF.

This clonotype was seen at least ten times. The rearrangement joins TRBV7-6 to TRBJ2-3; D unresolved. V lost 4 bases and J 0 bases, leaving 8 bases between the germline ends. CDR1 and CDR2 (germline): SGHVS, FNYEAQ. The CDR3 runs to 14 residues. CDR3 coding DNA: TGTGCCAGCAGCTCCCAGGACAGCACAGATACGCAGTATTTT. Its protein is CASSSQDSTDTQYF. Using reference TRBV7-6 and TRBJ2-3 for the parts outside the CDR3, the full variable domain is GAGVSQSPRYKVTKRGQDVALRCDPISGHVSLYWYRQALGQGPEFLTYFNYEAQQDKSGLPNDRFSAERPEGSISTLTIQRTEQRDSAMYRCASSSQDSTDTQYFGPGTRLTVL.

Many counts were recorded for this clonotype. CDR3 DNA sequence: TGCAGTGCTAGATCGGGGGGGGGCCAAGAGACCCAGTACTTC. This translates into CSARSGGGQETQYF. V usage is TRBV20-1 and J usage is TRBJ2-5; 8 bases match TRBD2. The germline CDR1 and CDR2 sequences are DFQATT and SNEGSKA (reference sequence). With V trimmed by 2 bases and J by 1 base, 3 bases remained unmatched. The CDR3 has 14 amino acids.

This clonotype was seen more than once but under ten times. The genes are TRBV18 and TRBJ1-4; D remains ambiguous. Trimming cost V 4 bases and J 0 bases, with 3 bases left between them. The CDR3 length is 13 residues. Germline-derived CDR1 and CDR2 are KGHSH and LQKENI. The DNA of the CDR3 is TGTGCCAGCTCACGGTCAACTAATGAAAAACTGTTTTTT. Translation gives CASSRSTNEKLFF.

The J gene is TRBJ2-7, the V gene TRBV7-3; 11 bases line up with TRBD2. The V gene's germline CDR1 is SGHTA and CDR2 FQGTGA. V shed 4 bases, J shed 4 bases, and the junction held 3 bases outside the gene matches. The CDR3 runs to 14 residues. The CDR3 spells CASSWGLAVYEQYF. The CDR3 nucleotides read TGTGCCAGCAGCTGGGGACTAGCGGTATACGAGCAGTACTTC.

The sample holds many counts of this clonotype. This chain links TRBV2 with TRBJ2-1; D might be TRBD2 (6 bases). Germline V gives CDR1 SNHLY, CDR2 FYNNEI. The CDR3 has 16 amino acids. With 7 bases removed from V and 0 bases from J, the gap between germline ends came to 16 bases. The CDR3, as DNA: TGTGCCAGCACCCAGAACATGGGGGGCTCCTACAATGAGCAGTTCTTC. This codes for CASTQNMGGSYNEQFF.

The sample holds many counts of this clonotype. The genes are TRBV4-2 and TRBJ2-7; tentatively, D is TRBD1 (7 bases). Germline lookup yields CDR1 LGHNA and CDR2 YNFKEQ. Trimming took 1 base from V and 3 from J, leaving 10 bases between them. The CDR3 is made up of 14 amino acids. The CDR3 loop reads CASSQGGDSYEQYF. The CDR3 DNA follows: TGTGCCAGCAGCCAAGGGGGGGACAGCTACGAGCAGTACTTC.

As to this clonotype: Just one base apart from a much larger clone, this may be a read error. This chain links TRBV6-1 with TRBJ1-1; a weak D match, TRBD1 (6 bases). Germline loops: CDR1 MNHNS, CDR2 SASEGT. Deletions cut 7 bases from V and 1 base from J, with 13 bases between. This CDR3 spans 14 amino acids. CDR3 loop: CASTGARGNTEAFF. The DNA for the CDR3 is TGTGCCAGCACGGGGGCGAGAGGGAACACTGAAGCTTTCTTT.